These T cell receptor beta chains were read from a single sample in a study of CD4 T cell repertoires in COVID-19. This table comes from immunoSEQ multiplex PCR, and its TCRdb copy is limited to in-frame clones, with some not included. The repertoire has tens of thousands of clones, around 87% of them found once; the top ten carry roughly 0.59%. Here the sequenced sample was central memory CD4+ T cells from blood, taken before the COVID-19 pandemic. Receptors originate from a human donor who had COVID-19. Both conserved end residues are part of each CDR3. A D gene is named only where the DNA matches it firmly. Part of the rows lack a size; the others show once, few, many or a class for expanded clones.

>-|TRBJ1-5|TRBV27|-
TGTGCCAGCAGTCCCCCGGGACAAGTCAATCAGCCCCAGCATTTT
CASSPPGQVNQPQHF
>-|TRBJ1-2|TRBV7-9|TRBD1
TGTGCCAGCAGCTTAATGGACAGGGCTGGCGGCTACACCTTC
CASSLMDRAGGYTF
>few|TRBJ1-5|TRBV6-1|TRBD1
TGTGCCAGCAGTGACCTAAACAGGGGGGGCAATCAGCCCCAGCATTTT
CASSDLNRGGNQPQHF
>-|TRBJ1-2|TRBV5-1|TRBD1
TGCGCCAGCAGCTTGGCCGTGGGGACAGGAGGTGATGGCTACACCTTC
CASSLAVGTGGDGYTF
>-|TRBJ2-5|TRBV27|-
TGTGCCAGCAGTCTAAGCAGGACAGTGTTAACAGAGACCCAGTACTTC
CASSLSRTVLTETQYF
>-|TRBJ2-3|TRBV11-1|-
TGTGCCAGCAGCTTAAGTGGCAGGCCTAGCACAGATACGCAGTATTTT
CASSLSGRPSTDTQYF
>-|TRBJ2-2|TRBV7-9|-
TGTGCCAGCAGCTTAAAACAAGCGGTTACCGGGGAGCTGTTTTTT
CASSLKQAVTGELFF
>-|TRBJ2-7|TRBV6-6|TRBD1
TGTGCCAGCAGTGTGACAGGGGATCCTCGCGAGCAGTACTTC
CASSVTGDPREQYF
>-|TRBJ1-1|TRBV6-5|-
TGTGCCAGCAGCTTACTGCAGGGCAAAGGGACTGAAGCTTTCTTT
CASSLLQGKGTEAFF
>-|TRBJ2-6|TRBV14|TRBD1
TGTGCCAGCAGCCGGACAGGGGGGTCAGGGGCCAACGTCCTGACTTTC
CASSRTGGSGANVLTF
>-|TRBJ1-1|TRBV5-1|-
TGCGCCAGCAGCTTGGCCCAGGGGAACACTGAAGCTTTCTTT
CASSLAQGNTEAFF
>-|TRBJ2-5|TRBV6-4|-
TGTGCCAGCAGTAAGGACTTCCAAGAGACCCAGTACTTC
CASSKDFQETQYF
>-|TRBJ1-6|TRBV14|-
TGTGCCAGCAGCCAAGCTGGGAAGGGAGGAGGCTCACCCCTCCACTTT
CASSQAGKGGGSPLHF
>once|TRBJ1-1|TRBV5-1|TRBD1
TGCGCCAGCGGGTACAGGGGGCAGGGCACTGAAGCTTTCTTT
CASGYRGQGTEAFF
>-|TRBJ2-2|TRBV19|TRBD1
TGTGCCAGTAACCGACAGGGGCAAACCGGGGAGCTGTTTTTT
CASNRQGQTGELFF
>-|TRBJ1-4|TRBV30|TRBD1
TGTGCCTGGAACAGGGACAGTGCAACTAATGAAAAACTGTTTTTT
CAWNRDSATNEKLFF
>-|TRBJ1-4|TRBV7-8|-
TGTGCCAGCAGCTTAGGGCAGGGCTTTGAAAAACTGTTTTTT
CASSLGQGFEKLFF
>once|TRBJ2-3|TRBV19|-
TGTGCCAGTAGTACCCAGGGGGGCCCCACAGATACGCAGTATTTT
CASSTQGGPTDTQYF
>-|TRBJ2-1|TRBV5-1|TRBD1
TGCGCCAGCAGCTTATCCGGGACAGAGCACAATGAGCAGTTCTTC
CASSLSGTEHNEQFF
>-|TRBJ1-4|TRBV6-5|-
TGTGCCAGCAGTTACGATAGGGGTTCGGCTAATGAAAAACTGTTTTTT
CASSYDRGSANEKLFF
>-|TRBJ2-1|TRBV7-3|-
TGTGCCAGCAGCTTAATGGCAGGGGCGTCCTACAATGAGCAGTTCTTC
CASSLMAGASYNEQFF
>-|TRBJ2-1|TRBV28|-
TGTGCCAGCAGTTTGCCCTATAGGGCGGGAGAGCAGTTCTTC
CASSLPYRAGEQFF
>-|TRBJ1-2|TRBV7-2|-
TGTGCCAGCAGCTTAGCGCCCGAGCTAACTAACTATGGCTACACCTTC
CASSLAPELTNYGYTF
>once|TRBJ2-7|TRBV18|TRBD2
TGTGCCAGCTCACCACTGGCGGGGGGCGGCGACGAGCAGTACTTC
CASSPLAGGGDEQYF
>-|TRBJ2-5|TRBV6-4|TRBD2
TGTGCCAGCATCCAGCGGGAGTACGGCGAGACCCAGTACTTC
CASIQREYGETQYF
>-|TRBJ1-1|TRBV5-1|-
TGCGCCAGCAGCCCCTGGCAGGGGAGTGAGAATGAAGCTTTCTTT
CASSPWQGSENEAFF
>-|TRBJ2-5|TRBV28|-
TGTGCCAGCAGCCGTGAAGAGACCCAGTACTTC
CASSREETQYF
>-|TRBJ2-3|TRBV19|-
TGTGCCAGTAGTATCGGACAGAGCACAGATACGCAGTATTTT
CASSIGQSTDTQYF
>once|TRBJ2-6|TRBV29-1|-
TGCAGCGTGAGCTCTGGGGCCAACGTCCTGACTTTC
CSVSSGANVLTF
>-|TRBJ2-2|TRBV18|TRBD1
TGTGCCAGCTCACGGACAGGGCTAGGATCGGGAACCGGGGAGCTGTTTTTT
CASSRTGLGSGTGELFF
>-|TRBJ2-7|TRBV6-6|TRBD2
TGTGCCAGCAGCGATTCTACGGGACTAGCGGGAGCCGAGCAGTACTTC
CASSDSTGLAGAEQYF